This T cell receptor (beta chain) was sequenced in a study of Ad26.COV2.S vaccination and SARS-CoV-2 variants. Study as a whole: Within the COV1001 Ad26.COV2.S trial arm, the donor was enrolled. Regarding the study as a whole: The study found higher spike-specific TCR breadth in vaccine than placebo recipients. Measures of TCR breadth and depth may have fallen short of total T cell responses. Vaccine and placebo recipients had similar non-spike TCR breadth.

On this clone: Its target is unknown.

Treatment specified: approximately 18 received Ad26.COV2.S at low or high dose, single or two shots; 5 received placebo; per-sample allocation not given. Sampling was done on day 63 after the first vaccine or placebo injection. The data were produced by immunoSEQ multiplex PCR, yet TCRdb's version contains in-frame clones alone and is incomplete. Of hundreds of thousands of clones listed, about 85% are singletons. Per germline, CDR1 SGHNT and CDR2 YYREEE (reference sequence). V lost 3 bases and J lost 1, with 11 bases in between. CDR3 length: 15 residues. The sequences come from peripheral blood, collected in a trial of Ad26.COV2.S vaccine versus placebo. This receptor was identified in a person between 18 and 65 years old who received the Ad26.COV2.S COVID-19 vaccine or a placebo. The chain couples TRBV5-4 to TRBJ1-3; tentative D call: TRBD1 (6 bases). For the CDR3, the DNA is TGTGCCAGCAGCTCCGGGGGGCAGTCTGGAAACACCATATATTTT. It specifies CASSSGGQSGNTIYF.